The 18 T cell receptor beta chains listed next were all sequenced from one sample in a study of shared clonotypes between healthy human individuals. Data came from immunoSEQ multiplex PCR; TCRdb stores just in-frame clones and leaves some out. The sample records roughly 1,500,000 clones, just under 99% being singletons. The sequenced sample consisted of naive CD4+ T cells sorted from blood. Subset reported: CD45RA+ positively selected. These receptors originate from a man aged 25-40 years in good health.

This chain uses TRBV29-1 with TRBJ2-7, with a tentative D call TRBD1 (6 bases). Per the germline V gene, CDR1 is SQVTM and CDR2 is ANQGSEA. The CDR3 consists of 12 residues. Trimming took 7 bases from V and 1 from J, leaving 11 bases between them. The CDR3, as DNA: TGCAGCGCCAGGGGCCCTTCCTACGAGCAGTACTTC. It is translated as CSARGPSYEQYF.

CDR3 bases: TGTGCCAGCAGCCCCGGGACTAGCGGGAAAGAGACCCAGTACTTC. This gives the protein CASSPGTSGKETQYF. The genes are TRBV11-3 and TRBJ2-5; 13 nucleotides match TRBD2. The CDR3 totals 15 residues. Germline V gene lookup returns CDR1 SGHNT and CDR2 YENEEA. Trimming at V came to 5 bases and at J to 3 bases, leaving 3 bases not matched to a gene.

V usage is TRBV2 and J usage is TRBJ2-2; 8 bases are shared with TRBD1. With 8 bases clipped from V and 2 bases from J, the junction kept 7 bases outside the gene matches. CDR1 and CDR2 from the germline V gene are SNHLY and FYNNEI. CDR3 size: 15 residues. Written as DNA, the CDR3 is TGTGCCAGCTCCGGGACAGGACTAAACACCGGGGAGCTGTTTTTT. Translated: CASSGTGLNTGELFF. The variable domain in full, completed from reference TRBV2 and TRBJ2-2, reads EPEVTQTPSHQVTQMGQEVILRCVPISNHLYFYWYRQILGQKVEFLVSFYNNEISEKSEIFDDQFSVERPDGSNFTLKIRSTKLEDSAMYFCASSGTGLNTGELFFGEGSRLTVL.

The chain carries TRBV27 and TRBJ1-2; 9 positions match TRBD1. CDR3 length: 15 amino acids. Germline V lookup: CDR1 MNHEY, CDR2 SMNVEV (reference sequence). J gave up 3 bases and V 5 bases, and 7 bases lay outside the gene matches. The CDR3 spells CASSLLGQGHYGYTF. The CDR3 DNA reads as TGTGCCAGCAGTCTTCTCGGACAGGGGCACTATGGCTACACCTTC.

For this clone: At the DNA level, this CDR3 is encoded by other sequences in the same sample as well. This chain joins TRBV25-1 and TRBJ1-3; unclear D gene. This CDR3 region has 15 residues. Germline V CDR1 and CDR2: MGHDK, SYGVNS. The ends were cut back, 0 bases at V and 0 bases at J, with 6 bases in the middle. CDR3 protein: CASSEYGLSGNTIYF. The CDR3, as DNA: TGTGCCAGCAGTGAATATGGCCTCTCTGGAAACACCATATATTTT.

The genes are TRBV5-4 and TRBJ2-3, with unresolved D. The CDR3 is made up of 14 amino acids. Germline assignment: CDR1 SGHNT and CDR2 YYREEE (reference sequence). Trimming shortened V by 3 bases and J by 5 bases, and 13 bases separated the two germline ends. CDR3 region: CASSSPVSLDTQYF. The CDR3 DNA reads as TGTGCCAGCAGCTCACCAGTCTCTTTAGATACGCAGTATTTT. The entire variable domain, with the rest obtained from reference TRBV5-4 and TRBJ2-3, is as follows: ETGVTQSPTHLIKTRGQQVTLRCSSQSGHNTVSWYQQALGQGPQFIFQYYREEENGRGNFPPRFSGLQFPNYSSELNVNALELDDSALYLCASSSPVSLDTQYFGPGTRLTVL.

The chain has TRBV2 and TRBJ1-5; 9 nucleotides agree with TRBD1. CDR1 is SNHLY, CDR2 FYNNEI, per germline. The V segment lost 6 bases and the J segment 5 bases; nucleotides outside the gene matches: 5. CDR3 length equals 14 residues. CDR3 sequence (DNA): TGTGCCAGCAGGTACAGGGGGCAGGATCAGCCCCAGCATTTT. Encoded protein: CASRYRGQDQPQHF.

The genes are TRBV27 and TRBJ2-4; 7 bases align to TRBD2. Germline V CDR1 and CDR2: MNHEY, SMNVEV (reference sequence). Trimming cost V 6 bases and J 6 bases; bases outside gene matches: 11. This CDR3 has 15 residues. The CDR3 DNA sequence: TGTGCCAGCAGACCCTCAGGGAGGGTTGGAAACATTCAGTACTTC. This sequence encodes CASRPSGRVGNIQYF.

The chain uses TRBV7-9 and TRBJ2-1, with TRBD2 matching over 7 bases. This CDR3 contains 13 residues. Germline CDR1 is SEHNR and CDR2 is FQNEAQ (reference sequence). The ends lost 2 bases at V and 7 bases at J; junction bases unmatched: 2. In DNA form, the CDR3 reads TGTGCCAGCAGCTTACTAGCGGATAATGAGCAGTTCTTC. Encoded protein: CASSLLADNEQFF.

In DNA, the CDR3 is TGTGCCATCAGTGGGACTAGCGGGATTCGGAACACCGGGGAGCTGTTTTTT. Translation gives CAISGTSGIRNTGELFF. This rearrangement joins TRBV10-3 to TRBJ2-2, with TRBD2 identical over 12 bases. CDR3 length equals 17 residues. Trimming cost V 4 bases and J 1 base; bases outside gene matches: 4. Germline loops: CDR1 ENHRY, CDR2 SYGVKD.

The DNA of the CDR3 is TGTGCCAGCTCACCATTAGGGGTAAAGGGCTGGGAGCAGTACTTC. Translated, it gives CASSPLGVKGWEQYF. The chain links TRBV18 to TRBJ2-7; D is possibly TRBD1 (5 bases). The CDR3 contains 15 residues. Germline-derived CDR1 and CDR2 are KGHSH and LQKENI. The V and J ends lost 2 bases and 7 bases respectively, with 18 bases between them.

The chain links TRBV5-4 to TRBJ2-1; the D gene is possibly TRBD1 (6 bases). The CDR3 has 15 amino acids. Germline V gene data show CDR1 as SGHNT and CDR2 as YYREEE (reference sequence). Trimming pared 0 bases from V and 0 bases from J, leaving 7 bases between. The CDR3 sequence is CASSLDRDSYNEQFF. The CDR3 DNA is TGTGCCAGCAGCTTGGACAGGGACTCCTACAATGAGCAGTTCTTC.

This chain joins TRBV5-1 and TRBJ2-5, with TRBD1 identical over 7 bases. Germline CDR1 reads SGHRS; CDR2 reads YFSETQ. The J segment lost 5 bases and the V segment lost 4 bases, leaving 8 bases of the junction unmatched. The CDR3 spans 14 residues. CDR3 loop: CASSRQTGPETQYF. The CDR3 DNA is TGCGCCAGCAGCCGACAGACAGGGCCTGAGACCCAGTACTTC.

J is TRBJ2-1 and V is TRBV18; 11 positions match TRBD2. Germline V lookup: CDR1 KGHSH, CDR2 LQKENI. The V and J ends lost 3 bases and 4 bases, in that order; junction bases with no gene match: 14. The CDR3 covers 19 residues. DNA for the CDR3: TGTGCCAGCTCACCCCCGACAGGGCTGGCTAGCGGGAGGTACAATGAGCAGTTCTTC. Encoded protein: CASSPPTGLASGRYNEQFF.

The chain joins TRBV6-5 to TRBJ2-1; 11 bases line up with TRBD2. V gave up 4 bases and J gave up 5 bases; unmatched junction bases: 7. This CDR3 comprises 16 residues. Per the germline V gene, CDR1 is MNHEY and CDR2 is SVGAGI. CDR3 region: CASSSLTSGRNNEQFF. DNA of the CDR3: TGTGCCAGCAGTTCGTTAACTAGCGGGAGAAACAATGAGCAGTTCTTC.

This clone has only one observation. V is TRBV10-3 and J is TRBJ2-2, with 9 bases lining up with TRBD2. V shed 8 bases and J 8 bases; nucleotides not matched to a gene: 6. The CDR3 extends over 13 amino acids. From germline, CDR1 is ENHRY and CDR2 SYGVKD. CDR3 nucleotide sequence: TGTGCCATCCGGGAGCTAGCGGGAGGGGAGCTGTTTTTT. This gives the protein CAIRELAGGELFF.

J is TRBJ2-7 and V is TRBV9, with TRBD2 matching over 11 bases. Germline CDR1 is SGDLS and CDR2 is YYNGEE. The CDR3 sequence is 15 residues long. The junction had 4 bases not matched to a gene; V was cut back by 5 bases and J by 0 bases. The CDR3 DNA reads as TGTGCCAGCAGTTCCGGACTAGCGGGCTCCTACGAGCAGTACTTC. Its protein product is CASSSGLAGSYEQYF.

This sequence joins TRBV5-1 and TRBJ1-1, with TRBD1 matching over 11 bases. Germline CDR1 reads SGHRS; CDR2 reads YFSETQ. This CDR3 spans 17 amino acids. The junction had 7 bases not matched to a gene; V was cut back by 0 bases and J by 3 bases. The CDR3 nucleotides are TGCGCCAGCAGCTTGGTTGGGACAGGGGGTAGGTACACTGAAGCTTTCTTT. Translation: CASSLVGTGGRYTEAFF.